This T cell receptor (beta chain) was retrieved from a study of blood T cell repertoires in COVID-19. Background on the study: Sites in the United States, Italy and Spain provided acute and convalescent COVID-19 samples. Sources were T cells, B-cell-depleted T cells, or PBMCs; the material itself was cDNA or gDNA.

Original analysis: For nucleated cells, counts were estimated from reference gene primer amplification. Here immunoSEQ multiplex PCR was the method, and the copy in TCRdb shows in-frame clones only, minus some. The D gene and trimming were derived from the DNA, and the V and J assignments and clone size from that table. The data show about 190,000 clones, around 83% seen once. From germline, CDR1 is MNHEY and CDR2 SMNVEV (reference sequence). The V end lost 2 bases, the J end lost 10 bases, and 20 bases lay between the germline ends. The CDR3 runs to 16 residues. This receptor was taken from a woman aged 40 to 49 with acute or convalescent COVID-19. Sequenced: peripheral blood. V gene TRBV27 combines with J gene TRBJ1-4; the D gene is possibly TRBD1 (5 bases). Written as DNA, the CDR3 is TGTGCCAGCAGTTTACTGAGTGGCGACAGCACAGGAAAACTGTTTTTT. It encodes CASSLLSGDSTGKLFF.